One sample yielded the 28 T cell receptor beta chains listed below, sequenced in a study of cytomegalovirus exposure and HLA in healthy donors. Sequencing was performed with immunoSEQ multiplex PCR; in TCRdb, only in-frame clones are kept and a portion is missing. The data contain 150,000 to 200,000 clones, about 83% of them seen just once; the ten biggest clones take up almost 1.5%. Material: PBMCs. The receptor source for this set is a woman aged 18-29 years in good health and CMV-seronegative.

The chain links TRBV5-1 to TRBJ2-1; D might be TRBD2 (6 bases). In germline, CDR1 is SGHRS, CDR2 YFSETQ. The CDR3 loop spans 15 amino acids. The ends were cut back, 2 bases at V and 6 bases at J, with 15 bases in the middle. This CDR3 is CASSLAGTPANEQFF. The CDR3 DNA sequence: TGCGCCAGCAGCTTAGCCGGGACTCCAGCCAATGAGCAGTTCTTC.

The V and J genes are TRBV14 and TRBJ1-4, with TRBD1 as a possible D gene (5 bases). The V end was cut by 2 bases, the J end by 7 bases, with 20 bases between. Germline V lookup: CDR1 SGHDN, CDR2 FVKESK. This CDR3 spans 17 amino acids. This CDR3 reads CASSQLNPRGLGEKLFF. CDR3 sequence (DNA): TGTGCCAGCAGCCAACTAAACCCACGGGGGTTGGGTGAAAAACTGTTTTTT.

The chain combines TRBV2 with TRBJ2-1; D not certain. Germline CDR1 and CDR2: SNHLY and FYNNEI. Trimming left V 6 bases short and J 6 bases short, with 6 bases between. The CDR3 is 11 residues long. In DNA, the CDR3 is TGTGCCAGCAGGAGTACCAATGAGCAGTTCTTC. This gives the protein CASRSTNEQFF.

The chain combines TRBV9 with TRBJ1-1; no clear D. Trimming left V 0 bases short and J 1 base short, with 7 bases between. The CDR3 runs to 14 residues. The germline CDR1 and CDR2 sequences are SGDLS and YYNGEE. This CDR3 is CASSVAGGNTEAFF. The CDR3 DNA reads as TGTGCCAGCAGCGTAGCAGGAGGGAACACTGAAGCTTTCTTT. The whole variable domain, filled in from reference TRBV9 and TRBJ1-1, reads DSGVTQTPKHLITATGQRVTLRCSPRSGDLSVYWYQQSLDQGLQFLIQYYNGEERAKGNILERFSAQQFPDLHSELNLSSLELGDSALYFCASSVAGGNTEAFFGQGTRLTVV.

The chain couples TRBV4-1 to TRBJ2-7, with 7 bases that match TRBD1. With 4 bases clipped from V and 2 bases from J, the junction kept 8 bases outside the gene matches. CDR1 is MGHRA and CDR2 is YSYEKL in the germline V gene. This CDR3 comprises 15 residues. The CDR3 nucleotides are TGCGCCAGCAGCCTCCTAAGGGGACAGACCTACGAGCAGTACTTC. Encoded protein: CASSLLRGQTYEQYF.

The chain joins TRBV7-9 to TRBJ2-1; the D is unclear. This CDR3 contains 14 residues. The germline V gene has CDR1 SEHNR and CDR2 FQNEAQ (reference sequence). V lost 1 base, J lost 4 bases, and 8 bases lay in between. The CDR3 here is CASSLDGRYNEQFF. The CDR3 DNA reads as TGTGCCAGCAGCTTAGATGGTAGATACAATGAGCAGTTCTTC.

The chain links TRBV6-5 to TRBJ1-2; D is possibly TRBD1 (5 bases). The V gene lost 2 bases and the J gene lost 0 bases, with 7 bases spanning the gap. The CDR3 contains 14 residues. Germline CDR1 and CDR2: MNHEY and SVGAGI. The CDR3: CASSYSRANYGYTF. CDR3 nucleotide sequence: TGTGCCAGCAGTTACAGCAGGGCTAACTATGGCTACACCTTC.

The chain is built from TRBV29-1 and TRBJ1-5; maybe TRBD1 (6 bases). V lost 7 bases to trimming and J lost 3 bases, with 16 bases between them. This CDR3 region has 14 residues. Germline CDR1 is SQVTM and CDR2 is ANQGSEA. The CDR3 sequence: CSADGGGPNQPQHF. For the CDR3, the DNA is TGCAGCGCCGATGGTGGGGGCCCCAATCAGCCCCAGCATTTT.

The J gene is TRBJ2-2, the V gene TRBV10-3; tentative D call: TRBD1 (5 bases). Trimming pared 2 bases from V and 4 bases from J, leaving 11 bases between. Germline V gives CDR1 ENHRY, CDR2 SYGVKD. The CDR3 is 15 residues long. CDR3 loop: CAISEDRGSTGELFF. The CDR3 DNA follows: TGTGCCATCAGTGAGGATAGGGGCAGCACCGGGGAGCTGTTTTTT.

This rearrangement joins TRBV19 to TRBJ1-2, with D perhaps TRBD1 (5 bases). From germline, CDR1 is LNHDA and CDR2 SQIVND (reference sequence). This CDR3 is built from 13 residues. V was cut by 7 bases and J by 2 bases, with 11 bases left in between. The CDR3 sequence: CASTSWTNYGYTF. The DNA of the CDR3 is TGTGCCAGTACCAGTTGGACAAACTATGGCTACACCTTC.

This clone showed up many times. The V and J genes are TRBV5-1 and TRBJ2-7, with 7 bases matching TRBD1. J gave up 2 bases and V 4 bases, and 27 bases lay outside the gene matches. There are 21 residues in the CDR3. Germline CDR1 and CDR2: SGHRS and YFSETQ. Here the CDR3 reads CASSLLSRLKTLRDSTYEQYF. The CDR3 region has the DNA TGCGCCAGCAGCCTGCTTAGCCGCTTGAAAACTCTCCGGGACAGCACCTACGAGCAGTACTTC. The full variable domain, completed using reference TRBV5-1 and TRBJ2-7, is KAGVTQTPRYLIKTRGQQVTLSCSPISGHRSVSWYQQTPGQGLQFLFEYFSETQRNKGNFPGRFSGRQFSNSRSEMNVSTLELGDSALYLCASSLLSRLKTLRDSTYEQYFGPGTRLTVT.

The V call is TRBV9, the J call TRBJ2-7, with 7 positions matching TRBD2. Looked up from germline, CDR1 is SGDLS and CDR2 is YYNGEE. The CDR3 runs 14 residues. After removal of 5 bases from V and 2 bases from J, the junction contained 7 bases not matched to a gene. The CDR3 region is CASSVSGMTYEQYF. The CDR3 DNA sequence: TGTGCCAGCAGTGTGAGCGGGATGACCTACGAGCAGTACTTC.

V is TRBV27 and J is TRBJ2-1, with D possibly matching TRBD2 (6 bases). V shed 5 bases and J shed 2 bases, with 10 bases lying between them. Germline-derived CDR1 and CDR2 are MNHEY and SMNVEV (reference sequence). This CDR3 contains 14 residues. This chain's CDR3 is CASSDSGTYNEQFF. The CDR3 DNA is TGTGCCAGCAGTGATAGCGGTACCTACAATGAGCAGTTCTTC.

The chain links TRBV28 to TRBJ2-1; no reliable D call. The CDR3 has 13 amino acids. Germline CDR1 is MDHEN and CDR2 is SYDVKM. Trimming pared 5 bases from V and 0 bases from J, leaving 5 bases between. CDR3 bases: TGTGCCAGCAGTCGTAGCTCCTACAATGAGCAGTTCTTC. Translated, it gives CASSRSSYNEQFF.

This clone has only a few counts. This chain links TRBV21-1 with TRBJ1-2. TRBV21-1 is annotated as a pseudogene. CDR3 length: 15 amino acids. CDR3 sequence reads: CASSLATETGIGYTF. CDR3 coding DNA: TGTGCCAGCAGCCTCGCCACCGAGACGGGAATTGGCTACACCTTC.

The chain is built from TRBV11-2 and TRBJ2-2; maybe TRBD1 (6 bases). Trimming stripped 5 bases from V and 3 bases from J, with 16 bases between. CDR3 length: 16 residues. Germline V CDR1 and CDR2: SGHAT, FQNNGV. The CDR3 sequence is CASSPTDSHYTGELFF. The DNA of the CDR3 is TGTGCCAGCAGCCCGACGGACAGCCATTACACCGGGGAGCTGTTTTTT. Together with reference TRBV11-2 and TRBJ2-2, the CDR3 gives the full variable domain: EAGVAQSPRYKIIEKRQSVAFWCNPISGHATLYWYQQILGQGPKLLIQFQNNGVVDDSQLPKDRFSAERLKGVDSTLKIQPAKLEDSAVYLCASSPTDSHYTGELFFGEGSRLTVL.

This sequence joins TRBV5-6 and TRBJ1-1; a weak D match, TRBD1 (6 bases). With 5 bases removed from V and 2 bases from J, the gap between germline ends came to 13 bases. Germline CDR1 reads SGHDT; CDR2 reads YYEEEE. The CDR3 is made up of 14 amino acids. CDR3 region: CASSSIGGNTEAFF. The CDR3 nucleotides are TGTGCCAGCAGTTCGATAGGGGGTAACACTGAAGCTTTCTTT.

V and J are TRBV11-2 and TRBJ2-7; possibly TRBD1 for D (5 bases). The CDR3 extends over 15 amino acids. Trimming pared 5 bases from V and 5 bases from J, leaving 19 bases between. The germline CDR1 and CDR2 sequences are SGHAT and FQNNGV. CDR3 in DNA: TGTGCCAGCAGCCCCCAGGAGACAAGGGGTAACGAGCAGTACTTC. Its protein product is CASSPQETRGNEQYF.

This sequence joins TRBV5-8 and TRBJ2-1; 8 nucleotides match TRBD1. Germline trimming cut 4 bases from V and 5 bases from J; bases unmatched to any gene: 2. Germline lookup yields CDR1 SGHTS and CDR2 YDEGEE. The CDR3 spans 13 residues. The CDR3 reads CASSRQGNNEQFF. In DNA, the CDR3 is TGTGCCAGCAGCCGACAGGGGAACAATGAGCAGTTCTTC.

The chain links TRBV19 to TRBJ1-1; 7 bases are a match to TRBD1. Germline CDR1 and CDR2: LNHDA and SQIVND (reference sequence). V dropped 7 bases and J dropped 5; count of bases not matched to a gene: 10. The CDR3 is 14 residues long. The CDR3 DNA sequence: TGTGCCAGTAAGAAGGGGGCCGAATTGACTGAAGCTTTCTTT. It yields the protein CASKKGAELTEAFF.

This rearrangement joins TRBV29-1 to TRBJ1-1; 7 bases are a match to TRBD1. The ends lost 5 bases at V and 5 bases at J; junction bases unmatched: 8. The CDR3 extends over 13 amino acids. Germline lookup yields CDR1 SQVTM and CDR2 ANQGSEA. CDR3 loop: CSVWGQSETEAFF. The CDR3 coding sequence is TGCAGCGTTTGGGGACAGTCGGAGACTGAAGCTTTCTTT.

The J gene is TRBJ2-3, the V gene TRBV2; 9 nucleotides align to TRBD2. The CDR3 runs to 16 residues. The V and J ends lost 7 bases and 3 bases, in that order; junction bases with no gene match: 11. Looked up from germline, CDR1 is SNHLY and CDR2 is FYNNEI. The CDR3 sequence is CASTRGGGRATDTQYF. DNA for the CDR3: TGTGCCAGCACCCGAGGGGGCGGGAGGGCGACAGATACGCAGTATTTT. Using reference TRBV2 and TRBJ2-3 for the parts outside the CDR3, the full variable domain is EPEVTQTPSHQVTQMGQEVILRCVPISNHLYFYWYRQILGQKVEFLVSFYNNEISEKSEIFDDQFSVERPDGSNFTLKIRSTKLEDSAMYFCASTRGGGRATDTQYFGPGTRLTVL.

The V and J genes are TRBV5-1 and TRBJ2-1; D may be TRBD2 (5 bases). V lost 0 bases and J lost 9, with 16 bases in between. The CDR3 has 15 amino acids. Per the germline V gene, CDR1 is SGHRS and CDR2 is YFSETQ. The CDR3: CASSLAASTYAEQFF. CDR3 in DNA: TGCGCCAGCAGCTTGGCGGCTAGCACTTATGCTGAGCAGTTCTTC.

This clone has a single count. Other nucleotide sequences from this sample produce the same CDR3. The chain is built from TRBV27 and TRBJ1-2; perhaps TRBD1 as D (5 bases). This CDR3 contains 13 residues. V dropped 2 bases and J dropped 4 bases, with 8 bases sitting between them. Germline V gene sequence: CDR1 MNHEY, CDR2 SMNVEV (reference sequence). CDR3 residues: CASSLDRGYGYTF. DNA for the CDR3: TGTGCCAGCAGTTTAGACAGAGGCTATGGCTACACCTTC.

CDR3 nucleotide sequence: TGTGCCAGCAGCTTGGCTGGGACAGGGGGAGATACGCAGTATTTT. It codes for CASSLAGTGGDTQYF. The V gene is TRBV5-4, the J gene TRBJ2-3, with TRBD1 identical over 11 bases. Per germline, CDR1 SGHNT and CDR2 YYREEE (reference sequence). The CDR3 has 15 residues. The V and J ends lost 0 bases and 5 bases, in that order; junction bases with no gene match: 2. Drawing the rest from reference TRBV5-4 and TRBJ2-3, the complete variable domain is ETGVTQSPTHLIKTRGQQVTLRCSSQSGHNTVSWYQQALGQGPQFIFQYYREEENGRGNFPPRFSGLQFPNYSSELNVNALELDDSALYLCASSLAGTGGDTQYFGPGTRLTVL.

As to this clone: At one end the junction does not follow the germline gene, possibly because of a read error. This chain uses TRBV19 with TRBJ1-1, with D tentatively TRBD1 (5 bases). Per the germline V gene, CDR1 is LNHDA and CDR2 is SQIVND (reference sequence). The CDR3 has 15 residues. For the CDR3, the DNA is TGTGTCAGTAGTATGCTCGGTTGGGGGGTACCGGGAGCTTTCTTT. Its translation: CVSSMLGWGVPGAFF.

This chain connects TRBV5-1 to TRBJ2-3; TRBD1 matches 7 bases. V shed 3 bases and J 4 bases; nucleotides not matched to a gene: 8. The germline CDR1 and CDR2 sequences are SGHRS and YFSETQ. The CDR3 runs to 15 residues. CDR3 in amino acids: CASSSRQGTADTQYF. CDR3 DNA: TGCGCCAGCAGCTCAAGACAGGGTACGGCAGATACGCAGTATTTT.

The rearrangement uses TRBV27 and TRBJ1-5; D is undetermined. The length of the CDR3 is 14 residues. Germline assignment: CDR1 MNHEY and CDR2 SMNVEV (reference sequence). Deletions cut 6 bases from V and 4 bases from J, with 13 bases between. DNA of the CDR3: TGTGCCAGCAGCCTAGAACGGGAAAATCAGCCCCAGCATTTT. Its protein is CASSLERENQPQHF.